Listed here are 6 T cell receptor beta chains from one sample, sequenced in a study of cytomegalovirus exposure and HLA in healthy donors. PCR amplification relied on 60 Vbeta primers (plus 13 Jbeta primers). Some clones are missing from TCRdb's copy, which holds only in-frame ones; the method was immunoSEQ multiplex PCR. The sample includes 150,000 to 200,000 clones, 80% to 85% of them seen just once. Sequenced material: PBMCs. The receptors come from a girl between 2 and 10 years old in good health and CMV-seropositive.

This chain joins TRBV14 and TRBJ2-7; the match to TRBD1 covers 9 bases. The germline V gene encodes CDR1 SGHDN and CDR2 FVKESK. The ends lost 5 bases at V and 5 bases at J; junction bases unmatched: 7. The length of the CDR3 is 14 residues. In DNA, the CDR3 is TGTGCCAGCAGCTATGGACAGGGGTTCCACGAGCAGTACTTC. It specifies CASSYGQGFHEQYF.

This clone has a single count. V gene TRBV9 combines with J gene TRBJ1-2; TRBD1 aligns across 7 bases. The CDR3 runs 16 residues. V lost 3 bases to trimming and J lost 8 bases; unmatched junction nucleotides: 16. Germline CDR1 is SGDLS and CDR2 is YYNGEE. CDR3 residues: CASSARLKTGFGGYTF. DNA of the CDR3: TGTGCCAGCAGCGCCCGCCTAAAGACAGGGTTTGGCGGCTACACCTTC.

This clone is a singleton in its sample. CDR3 loop: CASSDQGIPSTDTQYF. CDR3 DNA: TGTGCCAGCAGCGACCAGGGCATACCTAGCACAGATACGCAGTATTTT. The chain joins TRBV27 to TRBJ2-3; D perhaps matches TRBD1 (5 bases). Germline-derived CDR1 and CDR2 are MNHEY and SMNVEV (reference sequence). V shed 6 bases and J shed 0 bases, with 16 bases lying between them. This CDR3 contains 16 residues.

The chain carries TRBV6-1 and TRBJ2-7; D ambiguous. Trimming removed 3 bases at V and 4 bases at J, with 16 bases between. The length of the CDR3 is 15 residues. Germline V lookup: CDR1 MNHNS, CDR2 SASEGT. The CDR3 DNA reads TGTGCCAGCAGTGATGTATTCGGCGGTCCATACGAGCAGTACTTC. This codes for CASSDVFGGPYEQYF.

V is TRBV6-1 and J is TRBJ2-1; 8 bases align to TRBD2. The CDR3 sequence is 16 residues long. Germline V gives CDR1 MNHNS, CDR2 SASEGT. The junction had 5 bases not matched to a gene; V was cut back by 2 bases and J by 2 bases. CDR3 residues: CASSEPGGRTYNEQFF. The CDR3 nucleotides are TGTGCCAGCAGTGAACCGGGCGGGAGGACCTACAATGAGCAGTTCTTC.

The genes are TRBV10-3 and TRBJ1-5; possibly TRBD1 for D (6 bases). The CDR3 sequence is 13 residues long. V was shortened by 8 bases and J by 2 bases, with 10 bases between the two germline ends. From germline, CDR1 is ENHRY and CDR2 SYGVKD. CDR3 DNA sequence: TGTGCCATCGGTCGACAGGGCAATCAGCCCCAGCATTTT. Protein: CAIGRQGNQPQHF.